Shown below are 6 T cell receptor beta chains from a single sample sequenced in a study of identical twins. TCRdb recomputed calls from the 5' RACE reads with MiXCR, one row per CDR3 protein. The sample has approximately 630,000 distinct CDR3 sequences; about 7.6% are singletons. The same data also went into a second study, on yellow fever vaccine responses in identical twins.

The sequencing sample was made of PBMCs. The receptors come from a woman aged 18-29 years in good health.

This clonotype was counted at least ten times. CDR3 in amino acids: CASSPLGQGGYEQYF. Here the CDR3 DNA reads TGTGCCAGCAGTCCATTGGGACAGGGGGGTTACGAGCAGTACTTC. J is TRBJ2-7 and V is TRBV28; 11 bases match TRBD1. Trimming at V came to 5 bases and at J to 4 bases, leaving 7 bases not matched to a gene. Germline V gives CDR1 MDHEN, CDR2 SYDVKM. The length of the CDR3 is 15 residues.

There are a few counts of this clonotype. The chain recombines TRBV27 with TRBJ1-1, with D uncertain. Deletions cut 2 bases from V and 4 bases from J, with 11 bases between. Germline V gene sequence: CDR1 MNHEY, CDR2 SMNVEV (reference sequence). CDR3 size: 14 residues. This chain's CDR3 is CASSLRSWGTEAFF. In DNA form, the CDR3 reads TGTGCCAGCAGTTTACGCTCGTGGGGCACTGAAGCTTTCTTT.

This clonotype occurred a few times. In nucleotides, the CDR3 is TGCGCCAGCAGCCAACCGGGACAGGGGGCCGGGCAGCCCCAGCATTTT. This translates into CASSQPGQGAGQPQHF. J is TRBJ1-5 and V is TRBV4-1; 12 bases fit TRBD1. This CDR3 has 16 amino acids. Unmatched junction bases numbered 6, after V lost 2 bases and J lost 7 bases. Germline loops: CDR1 MGHRA, CDR2 YSYEKL.

This chain joins TRBV20-1 and TRBJ2-1; 8 bases fit TRBD1. V trimming: 0 bases; J trimming: 7 bases; junction bases outside the gene matches: 14. Germline V gives CDR1 DFQATT, CDR2 SNEGSKA (reference sequence). The CDR3 has 17 amino acids. CDR3 sequence reads: CSARDLVNRGRMNEQFF. The DNA for the CDR3 is TGCAGTGCTAGAGACCTAGTAAACAGGGGGAGGATGAATGAGCAGTTCTTC.

The chain recombines TRBV2 with TRBJ2-7, with 10 bases matching TRBD1. V shed 7 bases and J 2 bases; nucleotides not matched to a gene: 5. The CDR3 totals 14 residues. The germline CDR1 and CDR2 sequences are SNHLY and FYNNEI. The DNA for the CDR3 is TGTGCCAGCAAACAGGACAGGGGGACCTACGAGCAGTACGTC. Its protein is CASKQDRGTYEQYV.

The table lists this clonotype with a few counts. CDR3 bases: TGTGCCAGCAGTTACTGGGTCGGGAACCCTAACAATGAGCAGTTCTTC. It is translated as CASSYWVGNPNNEQFF. The rearrangement uses TRBV6-5 and TRBJ2-1; TRBD2 might be the D (5 bases). The CDR3 is 16 amino acids. Trimming pared 1 base from V and 5 bases from J, leaving 15 bases between. Germline loops: CDR1 MNHEY, CDR2 SVGAGI.